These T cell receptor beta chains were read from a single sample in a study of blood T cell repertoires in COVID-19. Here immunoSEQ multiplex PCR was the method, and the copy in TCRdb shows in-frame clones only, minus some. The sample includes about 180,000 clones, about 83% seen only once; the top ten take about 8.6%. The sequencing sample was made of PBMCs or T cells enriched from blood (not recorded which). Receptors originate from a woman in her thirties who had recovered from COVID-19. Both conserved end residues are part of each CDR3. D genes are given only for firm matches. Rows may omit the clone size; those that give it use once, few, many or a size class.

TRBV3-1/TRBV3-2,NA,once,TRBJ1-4,CASSLSGVGEKLFF,TGTGCCAGCAGCCTTTCAGGGGTTGGTGAAAAACTGTTTTTT
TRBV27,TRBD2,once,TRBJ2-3,CASLSLGLLTDTQYF,TGTGCCAGCTTATCTCTGGGACTACTCACAGATACGCAGTATTTT
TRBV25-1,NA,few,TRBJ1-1,CASREDGGVEQAFF,TGTGCCAGCAGAGAGGACGGGGGAGTGGAACAAGCTTTCTTT
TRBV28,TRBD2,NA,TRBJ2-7,CASSSPQRGGDEQYF,TGTGCCAGCAGTTCACCTCAGCGGGGGGGCGACGAGCAGTACTTC
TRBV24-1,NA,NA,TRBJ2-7,CATSDFSLKGTYEQYF,TGTGCCACCAGTGATTTCAGTTTGAAGGGGACCTACGAGCAGTACTTC
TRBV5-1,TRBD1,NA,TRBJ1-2,CASSTGGGYTF,TGCGCCAGCTCGACAGGGGGTGGCTACACCTTC
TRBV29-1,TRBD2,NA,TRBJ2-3,CSVDGGVGTSTDTQYF,TGCAGCGTTGACGGGGGGGTCGGAACTAGCACAGATACGCAGTATTTT
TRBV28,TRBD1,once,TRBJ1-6,CASSLGPGQGGSPLHF,TGTGCCAGCAGTTTGGGGCCCGGACAGGGGGGTTCACCCCTCCACTTT
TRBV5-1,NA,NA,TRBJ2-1,CASRSEGDEQFF,TGCGCCAGCAGGAGCGAAGGGGATGAGCAGTTCTTC
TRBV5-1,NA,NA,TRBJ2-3,CASSLLGGTDTQYF,TGCGCCAGCAGCTTACTAGGAGGCACAGATACGCAGTATTTT
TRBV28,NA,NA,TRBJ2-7,CASSSPGELSYEQYF,TGTGCCAGCAGTTCCCCCGGGGAGCTGTCCTACGAGCAGTACTTC
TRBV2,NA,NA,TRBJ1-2,CASSEARGANYGYTF,TGTGCCAGCAGTGAAGCGCGGGGAGCTAACTATGGCTACACCTTC
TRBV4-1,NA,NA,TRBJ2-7,CASSHGRDTRDGEQYF,TGCGCCAGCAGCCACGGCCGGGACACCCGGGATGGGGAGCAGTACTTC
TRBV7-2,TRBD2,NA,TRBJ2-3,CASSWWGGYWYF,TGTGCCAGCAGCTGGTGGGGAGGGTACTGGTATTTT
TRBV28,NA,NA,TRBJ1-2,CASSFGRRYGYTF,TGTGCCAGCAGTTTCGGCAGGCGCTATGGCTACACCTTC
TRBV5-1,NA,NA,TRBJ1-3,CASSLAVESGNTIYF,TGCGCCAGCAGCTTGGCGGTTGAATCTGGAAACACCATATATTTT
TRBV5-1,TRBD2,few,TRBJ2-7,CASSLGLAGRYEQYF,TGCGCCAGCAGCTTGGGACTAGCGGGACGATACGAGCAGTACTTC
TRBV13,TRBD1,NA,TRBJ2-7,CASSQDRNYEQYF,TGTGCCAGCAGCCAGGACAGGAACTACGAGCAGTACTTC
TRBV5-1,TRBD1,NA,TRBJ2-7,CASSLALQGSTYEQYF,TGCGCCAGCAGCTTGGCGCTACAGGGGAGCACCTACGAGCAGTACTTC
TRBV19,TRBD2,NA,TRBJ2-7,CASSLASGSHEQYF,TGTGCCAGTAGTTTGGCTAGCGGGAGTCACGAGCAGTACTTC
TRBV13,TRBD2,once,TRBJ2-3,CASRGGTSVPDTQYF,TGTGCCAGCAGGGGTGGGACTAGCGTCCCAGATACGCAGTATTTT
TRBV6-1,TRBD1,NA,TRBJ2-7,CASSEQGQLSYEQYF,TGTGCCAGCAGTGAACAGGGACAGTTGTCCTACGAGCAGTACTTC
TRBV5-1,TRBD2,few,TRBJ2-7,CASRIGLAGGGTEQYF,TGCGCCAGCAGAATTGGACTAGCGGGAGGTGGGACCGAGCAGTACTTC
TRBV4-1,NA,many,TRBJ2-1,CASSQEAAAPYNEQFF,TGCGCCAGCAGCCAAGAAGCAGCGGCCCCCTACAATGAGCAGTTCTTC
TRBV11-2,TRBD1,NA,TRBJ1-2,CASSPRDSLYGYTF,TGTGCCAGCAGCCCGAGGGACAGCCTCTATGGCTACACCTTC
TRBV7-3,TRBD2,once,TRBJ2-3,CASSSSGSWADTQYF,TGTGCCAGCAGCTCCAGCGGGAGCTGGGCAGATACGCAGTATTTT
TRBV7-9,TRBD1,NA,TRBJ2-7,CASRPPPGQGTEQYF,TGTGCCAGCAGACCGCCGCCGGGACAGGGAACCGAGCAGTACTTC
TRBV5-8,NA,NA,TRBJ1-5,CASSLVGGAAAGSQHF,TGTGCCAGCAGCTTGGTAGGTGGGGCAGCCGCAGGCTCCCAGCATTTT
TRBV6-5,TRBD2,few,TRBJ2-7,CASSYGLAGSYEQYF,TGTGCCAGCAGTTACGGACTAGCGGGATCCTACGAGCAGTACTTC
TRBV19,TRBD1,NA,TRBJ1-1,CASSSWTGGSEAFF,TGTGCCAGTAGCAGCTGGACAGGGGGCTCTGAAGCTTTCTTT
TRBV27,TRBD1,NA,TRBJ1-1,CASSLTYRQGLNTEAFF,TGTGCCAGCAGTTTAACCTACCGACAGGGACTGAACACTGAAGCTTTCTTT
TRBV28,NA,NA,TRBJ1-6,CASSPGRGYNSPLHF,TGTGCCAGCAGTCCCGGCAGGGGCTATAATTCACCCCTCCACTTT
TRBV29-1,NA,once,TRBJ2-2,CSGGSSALSNTGELFF,TGCAGCGGGGGGTCTAGCGCTCTTTCGAACACCGGGGAGCTGTTTTTT
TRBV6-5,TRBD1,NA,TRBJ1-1,CASNPDRMNTEAFF,TGTGCCAGCAATCCGGACAGGATGAACACTGAAGCTTTCTTT
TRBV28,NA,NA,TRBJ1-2,CASSLSVQGRHGYTF,TGTGCCAGCAGTTTATCGGTCCAGGGGCGCCATGGCTACACCTTC
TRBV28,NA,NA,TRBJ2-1,CASTLGRGRAYNEQFF,TGTGCCAGCACCCTAGGAAGGGGGAGGGCCTACAATGAGCAGTTCTTC
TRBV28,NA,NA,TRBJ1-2,CASTGVGYGYTF,TGTGCCAGCACAGGGGTGGGCTATGGCTACACCTTC
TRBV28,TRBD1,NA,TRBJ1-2,CASSSYRGRDPNYGYTF,TGTGCCAGCAGTTCCTACAGGGGGAGAGACCCTAACTATGGCTACACCTTC
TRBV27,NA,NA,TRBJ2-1,CASSLSKVLADSSYNEQFF,TGTGCCAGCAGTTTATCGAAAGTGCTAGCGGACAGCTCCTACAATGAGCAGTTCTTC
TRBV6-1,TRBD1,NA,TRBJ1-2,CASSEAHRGYGYTF,TGTGCCAGCAGTGAAGCGCACAGGGGGTATGGCTACACCTTC
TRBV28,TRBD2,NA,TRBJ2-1,CASSSKTSGTYNEQFF,TGTGCCAGCAGTTCGAAGACTAGCGGGACCTACAATGAGCAGTTCTTC
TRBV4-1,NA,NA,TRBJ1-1,CASTLTVNTEAFF,TGCGCCAGCACCCTGACAGTGAACACTGAAGCTTTCTTT
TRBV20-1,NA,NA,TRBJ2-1,CSASISGKYNEQFF,TGCAGTGCTAGTATTTCCGGGAAGTACAATGAGCAGTTCTTC
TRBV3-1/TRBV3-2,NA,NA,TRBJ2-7,CASSQEAGSEQYF,TGTGCCAGCAGCCAAGAGGCCGGGTCCGAGCAGTACTTC
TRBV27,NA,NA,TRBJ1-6,CAHFTFGGLGNSPLHF,TGTGCCCATTTCACGTTCGGGGGGCTAGGTAATTCACCCCTCCACTTT
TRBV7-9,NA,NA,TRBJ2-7,CASSLATDREGEQYF,TGTGCCAGCAGCTTAGCAACGGACAGGGAGGGCGAGCAGTACTTC
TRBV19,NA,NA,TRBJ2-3,CASSNRQGGEDTQYF,TGTGCCAGTAGTAATCGGCAGGGAGGTGAAGATACGCAGTATTTT
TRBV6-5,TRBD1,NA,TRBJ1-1,CASARGTEMNTEAFF,TGTGCCAGTGCAAGGGGGACAGAGATGAACACTGAAGCTTTCTTT
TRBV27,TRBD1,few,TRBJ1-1,CASSFSTGPEAFF,TGTGCCAGCAGTTTCTCGACAGGGCCCGAAGCTTTCTTT
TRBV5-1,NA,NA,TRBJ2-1,CASSLASDEQFF,TGCGCCAGCAGCTTGGCTTCCGATGAGCAGTTCTTC
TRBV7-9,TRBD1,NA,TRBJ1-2,CASSNQGQDISYGYTF,TGTGCCAGCAGCAACCAAGGACAGGATATCAGCTATGGCTACACCTTC
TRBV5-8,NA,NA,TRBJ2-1,CASSFSVREQFF,TGTGCCAGCAGCTTTTCCGTCCGGGAGCAGTTCTTC
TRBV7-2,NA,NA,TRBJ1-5,CASSLGDRVANQPQHF,TGTGCCAGCAGCTTAGGCGACCGGGTAGCGAATCAGCCCCAGCATTTT
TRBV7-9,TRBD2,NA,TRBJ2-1,CASSSLAGGRDNEQFF,TGTGCCAGCAGCTCCCTAGCGGGAGGACGGGACAATGAGCAGTTCTTC
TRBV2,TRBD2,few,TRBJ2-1,CASSESSGVYNEQFF,TGTGCCAGCAGTGAATCTAGCGGAGTATACAATGAGCAGTTCTTC
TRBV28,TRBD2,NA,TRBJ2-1,CASSTRLASYNEQFF,TGTGCCAGCAGTACCCGACTAGCGTCCTACAATGAGCAGTTCTTC
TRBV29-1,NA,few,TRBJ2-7,CSVRPYEGSSYEQYF,TGCAGCGTTCGACCTTACGAGGGCAGCTCCTACGAGCAGTACTTC
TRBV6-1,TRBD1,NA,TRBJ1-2,CASSGSPTGTGGSYTF,TGTGCCAGCAGTGGATCCCCGACAGGGACAGGGGGCAGCTACACCTTC